These 22 T cell receptor beta chains were sequenced from one sample in a study of blood T cell repertoires in COVID-19. Using immunoSEQ multiplex PCR, the repertoire was profiled, and TCRdb retains in-frame clones only, with some absent. The sample carries roughly 310,000 clones, 88% recorded once. The material sequenced was peripheral blood. These receptors originate from a woman in her forties or fifties with active or convalescent COVID-19.

V and J are TRBV27 and TRBJ1-2, with TRBD1 matching 9 bases. After removal of 5 bases from V and 6 bases from J, the junction contained 7 bases not matched to a gene. Germline assignment: CDR1 MNHEY and CDR2 SMNVEV (reference sequence). The length of the CDR3 is 14 residues. DNA of the CDR3: TGTGCCAGCAGTCCGTCGGGACAGGGCGATGGCTACACCTTC. Translated: CASSPSGQGDGYTF.

The CDR3 DNA reads TGTGCCAGTACCCCCAGCGGGGCAGGGGAAGGCCAGCCCCAGCATTTT. It translates to CASTPSGAGEGQPQHF. The chain employs TRBV19 and TRBJ1-5; D perhaps matches TRBD1 (6 bases). The CDR3 covers 16 residues. V was pared by 7 bases and J by 7 bases, with 23 bases between. Germline V gene lookup returns CDR1 LNHDA and CDR2 SQIVND (reference sequence).

V gene TRBV28 combines with J gene TRBJ1-1, with a weak D call TRBD1 (6 bases). Germline V gene data show CDR1 as MDHEN and CDR2 as SYDVKM. Trimming pared 2 bases from V and 10 bases from J, leaving 11 bases between. This CDR3 region has 12 residues. The CDR3 is CASSLLGAGAFF. DNA of the CDR3: TGTGCCAGCAGTTTACTGGGGGCTGGAGCTTTCTTT.

The V gene is TRBV2, the J gene TRBJ2-5, with 7 bases matching TRBD1. The J segment lost 7 bases and the V segment lost 2 bases, leaving 7 bases of the junction unmatched. Per germline, CDR1 SNHLY and CDR2 FYNNEI. CDR3 length: 14 amino acids. The CDR3 nucleotides read TGTGCCAGCAGTGAACCCCCGACAGGGTCGACCCAGTACTTC. Translating it yields CASSEPPTGSTQYF. Combining the CDR3 with reference TRBV2 and TRBJ2-5 gives the whole variable domain EPEVTQTPSHQVTQMGQEVILRCVPISNHLYFYWYRQILGQKVEFLVSFYNNEISEKSEIFDDQFSVERPDGSNFTLKIRSTKLEDSAMYFCASSEPPTGSTQYFGPGTRLLVL.

The chain couples TRBV24-1 to TRBJ2-3; D possibly corresponds to TRBD1 (6 bases). Germline lookup yields CDR1 KGHDR and CDR2 SFDVKD. V lost 3 bases to trimming and J lost 0 bases, with 21 bases between them. The CDR3 has 19 amino acids. Written as DNA, the CDR3 is TGTGCCACCAGTGATCGATTATGGACAGAAGGTCGCAGCACAGATACGCAGTATTTT. Its translation is CATSDRLWTEGRSTDTQYF.

The chain has TRBV29-1 and TRBJ2-7, with 8 bases identical to TRBD1. Germline V lookup: CDR1 SQVTM, CDR2 ANQGSEA. The CDR3 consists of 13 residues. With V trimmed by 6 bases and J by 3 bases, 7 bases remained unmatched. CDR3 in amino acids: CSVTGQAYYEQYF. CDR3 nucleotide sequence: TGCAGCGTGACGGGACAGGCTTACTACGAGCAGTACTTC.

The chain carries TRBV3-1 (or the pseudogene TRBV3-2) and TRBJ2-2; 9 nucleotides agree with TRBD2. The CDR3 totals 15 residues. The trim removed 1 base at V and 5 bases at J, leaving 2 bases unmatched. Per germline, CDR1 LGHDT and CDR2 YNNKEL (reference sequence). Here the CDR3 DNA reads TGTGCCAGCAGCCAAGCTAGCGGGGAGACCGGGGAGCTGTTTTTT. This translates into CASSQASGETGELFF.

This clone has only a few counts. The V gene is TRBV19, the J gene TRBJ2-7, with 9 bases identical to TRBD1. With 3 bases clipped from V and 2 bases from J, the junction kept 5 bases outside the gene matches. Germline V gene data show CDR1 as LNHDA and CDR2 as SQIVND (reference sequence). There are 15 residues in the CDR3. As DNA, the CDR3 is TGTGCCAGTAGTATTGAGACAGGGGGTACCTACGAGCAGTACTTC. As protein: CASSIETGGTYEQYF.

This rearrangement joins TRBV3-1 (or the pseudogene TRBV3-2) to TRBJ2-1; 12 nucleotides match TRBD2. Germline values: CDR1 LGHDT, CDR2 YNNKEL (reference sequence). This CDR3 is 17 amino acids long. Germline trimming cut 6 bases from V and 4 bases from J; bases unmatched to any gene: 10. DNA of the CDR3: TGTGCCAGCAGTCACAGCGCAGGACTAGCGGGATACAATGAGCAGTTCTTC. Translated, it gives CASSHSAGLAGYNEQFF.

The chain employs TRBV3-1 (or the pseudogene TRBV3-2) and TRBJ1-1; D may be TRBD1 (5 bases). The CDR3 loop spans 15 amino acids. V was pared by 4 bases and J by 2 bases, with 14 bases between. Germline V lookup: CDR1 LGHDT, CDR2 YNNKEL (reference sequence). This CDR3 is CASSRDRRSNTEAFF. Written as DNA, the CDR3 is TGTGCCAGCAGCCGAGACAGAAGAAGTAACACTGAAGCTTTCTTT.

The chain uses TRBV7-8 and TRBJ2-7; D uncertain. Germline lookup yields CDR1 SGHVS and CDR2 FQNEAQ. Trimming left V 1 base short and J 5 bases short, with 21 bases between. This CDR3 spans 17 amino acids. CDR3 in amino acids: CASSLVQSGWAANEQYF. CDR3 DNA sequence: TGTGCCAGCAGCTTAGTTCAATCAGGCTGGGCTGCGAACGAGCAGTACTTC.

The rearrangement joins TRBV7-2 to TRBJ1-3; D unclear. The V end was cut by 3 bases, the J end by 2 bases, with 5 bases between. Germline V gene lookup returns CDR1 SGHTA and CDR2 FQGNSA. The CDR3 totals 13 residues. This CDR3 is CASSFLPGNTIYF. CDR3 nucleotides: TGTGCCAGCAGCTTCCTACCTGGAAACACCATATATTTT.

J is TRBJ1-2 and V is TRBV5-1; TRBD1 agrees at 10 bases. This CDR3 spans 17 amino acids. Germline trimming cut 6 bases from V and 2 bases from J; bases unmatched to any gene: 13. The germline V gene has CDR1 SGHRS and CDR2 YFSETQ. DNA for the CDR3: TGCGCCAGCACCGCGGACAGGGGGTCCTCTCACAACTATGGCTACACCTTC. Translated, it gives CASTADRGSSHNYGYTF. Together with reference TRBV5-1 and TRBJ1-2, the CDR3 gives the full variable domain: KAGVTQTPRYLIKTRGQQVTLSCSPISGHRSVSWYQQTPGQGLQFLFEYFSETQRNKGNFPGRFSGRQFSNSRSEMNVSTLELGDSALYLCASTADRGSSHNYGYTFGSGTRLTVV.

The rearrangement uses TRBV7-6 and TRBJ2-7; 10 bases fit TRBD1. The V gene end was trimmed by 0 bases and the J gene end by 5 bases; junction bases not matched to a gene: 4. There are 15 residues in the CDR3. Germline V gene sequence: CDR1 SGHVS, CDR2 FNYEAQ. The CDR3 is CASSLAMGQGHEQYF. CDR3 coding DNA: TGTGCCAGCAGCTTAGCCATGGGACAGGGGCACGAGCAGTACTTC.

The chain links TRBV19 to TRBJ2-7; D may be TRBD2 (7 bases). V lost 5 bases, J lost 2 bases, and 16 bases lay in between. This CDR3 has 15 residues. Germline loops: CDR1 LNHDA, CDR2 SQIVND (reference sequence). The CDR3 sequence is CASSSVGGQTYEQYF. DNA of the CDR3: TGTGCCAGTAGTTCCGTCGGGGGGCAGACCTACGAGCAGTACTTC.

The gene calls are TRBV18 and TRBJ1-1; no firm D call. CDR3 length: 13 amino acids. The V and J ends lost 1 base and 1 base respectively, with 4 bases between them. The germline V gene has CDR1 KGHSH and CDR2 LQKENI. The CDR3: CASSPRQNTEAFF. The CDR3 DNA is TGTGCCAGCTCACCACGACAGAACACTGAAGCTTTCTTT.

This chain joins TRBV27 and TRBJ1-5; a possible D gene is TRBD1 (6 bases). Between the trimmed V and J ends, which lost 5 bases and 7 bases, there was a span of 15 bases. Germline CDR1 is MNHEY and CDR2 is SMNVEV (reference sequence). The CDR3 has 14 amino acids. The CDR3 DNA is TGTGCCAGCAGTGCTCAGGGGTCCCGGCAGCCCCAGCATTTT. This gives the protein CASSAQGSRQPQHF.

The V gene is TRBV27, the J gene TRBJ2-7; 7 nucleotides line up with TRBD1. After removal of 6 bases from V and 3 bases from J, the junction contained 5 bases not matched to a gene. CDR3 length equals 13 residues. CDR1 and CDR2 from the germline V gene are MNHEY and SMNVEV (reference sequence). CDR3: CASRLTGYYEQYF. CDR3 DNA: TGTGCCAGCAGGTTGACAGGGTACTACGAGCAGTACTTC.

The chain employs TRBV19 and TRBJ2-1; D may be TRBD2 (7 bases). Germline-derived CDR1 and CDR2 are LNHDA and SQIVND (reference sequence). The length of the CDR3 is 14 residues. V lost 9 bases and J lost 4, with 16 bases in between. The CDR3 here is CASPVGGRYNEQFF. The CDR3 coding sequence is TGTGCCAGCCCGGTCGGGGGGCGATACAATGAGCAGTTCTTC.

The gene calls are TRBV6-5 and TRBJ1-4; tentative D call: TRBD1 (6 bases). CDR3 size: 13 residues. Looked up from germline, CDR1 is MNHEY and CDR2 is SVGAGI. Trimming took off 7 bases at V and 8 bases at J, with 14 bases between the two ends. In DNA, the CDR3 is TGTGCCAGCACCAAAACAGGGCGAGAAAAACTGTTTTTT. It encodes CASTKTGREKLFF.

The genes are TRBV20-1 and TRBJ2-5, with D uncertain. There are 15 residues in the CDR3. Germline V gene data show CDR1 as DFQATT and CDR2 as SNEGSKA (reference sequence). The germline V and J ends were trimmed by 3 bases and 7 bases, with 21 bases remaining between them. The DNA for the CDR3 is TGCAGTGCTAGTGAGGTATTTCGGAGTATTGGGACCCAGTACTTC. Translated, it gives CSASEVFRSIGTQYF.

This clone has more than one count but fewer than ten. The chain employs TRBV6-2 or TRBV6-3 and TRBJ1-5; 7 nucleotides align to TRBD1. CDR3 length equals 15 residues. V dropped 5 bases and J dropped 7; count of bases not matched to a gene: 11. CDR1 is MNHEY, CDR2 SVGEGT, per germline. This CDR3 is CASSARQGRGQPQHF. The DNA of the CDR3 is TGTGCCAGCAGTGCAAGACAGGGAAGAGGCCAGCCCCAGCATTTT.